The 8 T cell receptor beta chains in this list originate from one sample, sequenced in a study of blood T cell repertoires in COVID-19. TCRdb keeps only in-frame clones here, not all; method: immunoSEQ multiplex PCR. The table records about 91,000 clones, around 89% of them present only once. Sequenced sample: peripheral blood. Receptors originate from a woman over 75 with active COVID-19.

CDR3 region: CASSGTSANEQFF. CDR3 bases: TGTGCCAGCAGTGGGACTAGCGCCAATGAGCAGTTCTTC. This chain uses TRBV2 with TRBJ2-1; 9 bases are a match to TRBD2. The germline gives CDR1 SNHLY, CDR2 FYNNEI. The V gene end was trimmed by 4 bases and the J gene end by 6 bases; junction bases not matched to a gene: 1. The CDR3 extends over 13 amino acids. Variable domain in full (rest from reference TRBV2 and TRBJ2-1): EPEVTQTPSHQVTQMGQEVILRCVPISNHLYFYWYRQILGQKVEFLVSFYNNEISEKSEIFDDQFSVERPDGSNFTLKIRSTKLEDSAMYFCASSGTSANEQFFGPGTRLTVL.

The V and J genes are TRBV28 and TRBJ2-3, with D perhaps TRBD2 (5 bases). Germline assignment: CDR1 MDHEN and CDR2 SYDVKM. CDR3 length equals 16 residues. V lost 2 bases and J 0 bases, leaving 12 bases between the germline ends. The CDR3 spells CASSLGGSLSTDTQYF. Written as DNA, the CDR3 is TGTGCCAGCAGTTTAGGTGGGAGCCTTAGCACAGATACGCAGTATTTT.

The V gene is TRBV10-1, the J gene TRBJ2-3, with 10 bases fitting TRBD2. Germline CDR1 reads WNHNN; CDR2 reads SYGVQD (reference sequence). The CDR3 sequence is 17 residues long. Trimming at V came to 8 bases and at J to 5 bases, leaving 16 bases not matched to a gene. DNA for the CDR3: TGCGCCAGCTCACGAGGGGGCCAGCGGGAGGGTATAGATACGCAGTATTTT. Protein: CASSRGGQREGIDTQYF.

The V gene is TRBV7-6, the J gene TRBJ2-1; 7 bases align to TRBD2. CDR3 length: 16 amino acids. With V trimmed by 1 base and J by 4 bases, 7 bases remained unmatched. Per germline, CDR1 SGHVS and CDR2 FNYEAQ. The CDR3 protein is CASSLGGLGLYNEQFF. The CDR3 nucleotides are TGTGCCAGCAGCTTAGGAGGACTAGGGCTGTACAATGAGCAGTTCTTC.

This chain uses TRBV18 with TRBJ1-1, with D unresolved. The germline V gene encodes CDR1 KGHSH and CDR2 LQKENI. The CDR3 has 12 residues. With 4 bases removed from V and 7 bases from J, the gap between germline ends came to 10 bases. CDR3 sequence: CASSQQQVEAFF. The CDR3 nucleotides are TGTGCCAGCTCACAACAGCAGGTTGAAGCTTTCTTT. The entire variable domain, with the rest obtained from reference TRBV18 and TRBJ1-1, is as follows: NAGVMQNPRHLVRRRGQEARLRCSPMKGHSHVYWYRQLPEEGLKFMVYLQKENIIDESGMPKERFSAEFPKEGPSILRIQQVVRGDSAAYFCASSQQQVEAFFGQGTRLTVV.

The V gene is TRBV6-1, the J gene TRBJ1-2; D ambiguous. Between the trimmed V and J ends, which lost 5 bases and 9 bases, there was a span of 16 bases. This CDR3 has 13 residues. Germline CDR1 reads MNHNS; CDR2 reads SASEGT. CDR3 DNA sequence: TGTGCCAGCAGTATCCGTCCTGAGTACCGCTACACCTTC. It yields the protein CASSIRPEYRYTF.

V and J are TRBV30 and TRBJ1-5, with D tentatively TRBD1 (5 bases). Germline V gives CDR1 GTSNPN, CDR2 SVGIG (reference sequence). V gave up 5 bases and J gave up 4 bases, with 15 bases separating them. This CDR3 has 14 amino acids. This chain's CDR3 is CAWDPRQTNQPQHF. The DNA for the CDR3 is TGTGCCTGGGACCCTCGACAGACAAATCAGCCCCAGCATTTT.

V is TRBV7-3 and J is TRBJ1-1; the D gene is possibly TRBD1 (5 bases). Germline V gene lookup returns CDR1 SGHTA and CDR2 FQGTGA. This CDR3 is built from 14 residues. V shed 2 bases and J shed 2 bases, with 9 bases lying between them. The CDR3 region is CASSLYGGNTEAFF. CDR3 nucleotides: TGTGCCAGCAGCTTATACGGGGGTAACACTGAAGCTTTCTTT. Filled out from reference TRBV7-3 and TRBJ1-1, the complete variable domain reads GAGVSQTPSNKVTEKGKYVELRCDPISGHTALYWYRQSLGQGPEFLIYFQGTGAADDSGLPNDRFFAVRPEGSVSTLKIQRTERGDSAVYLCASSLYGGNTEAFFGQGTRLTVV.